Below are 23 T cell receptor beta chains sequenced from a single sample in a study of cytomegalovirus exposure and HLA in healthy donors. Data came from immunoSEQ multiplex PCR; TCRdb stores just in-frame clones and leaves some out. The table shows fewer than 130,000 clones, with roughly 90% occurring only once. Sample: PBMCs. These receptors came from a woman under 40 in good health and CMV-seropositive.

V gene TRBV7-2 combines with J gene TRBJ2-7, with D perhaps TRBD2 (5 bases). Trimming removed 5 bases at V and 6 bases at J, with 14 bases between. Germline V gives CDR1 SGHTA, CDR2 FQGNSA. The CDR3 runs 13 residues. The CDR3 nucleotides are TGTGCCAGCAGCCGCCCTAGCTCCGTCGAGCAGTACTTC. Translated: CASSRPSSVEQYF.

The chain uses TRBV5-1 and TRBJ2-6, with TRBD1 as a possible D gene (5 bases). The CDR3 sequence is 15 residues long. Germline lookup yields CDR1 SGHRS and CDR2 YFSETQ. V lost 3 bases to trimming and J lost 4 bases, with 11 bases between them. This chain's CDR3 is CASSSQGAGANVLTF. The CDR3 DNA reads TGCGCCAGCAGCTCTCAGGGTGCCGGGGCCAACGTCCTGACTTTC.

This chain joins TRBV5-6 and TRBJ2-5, with 9 bases that match TRBD2. The germline V gene has CDR1 SGHDT and CDR2 YYEEEE. CDR3 length: 16 amino acids. V shed 4 bases and J 2 bases; nucleotides not matched to a gene: 9. The CDR3, as DNA: TGTGCCAGCAGCACTAAGCGGGGGGCGATTCAAGAGACCCAGTACTTC. As protein: CASSTKRGAIQETQYF.

This clone was seen only once. This chain connects TRBV6-5 to TRBJ2-5; no firm D call. CDR3 size: 14 residues. V lost 6 bases and J lost 5, with 16 bases in between. Germline loops: CDR1 MNHEY, CDR2 SVGAGI. CDR3 sequence (DNA): TGTGCCAGCAGGCAATGGTCGAGTGAGGAGACCCAGTACTTC. Protein: CASRQWSSEETQYF.

The rearrangement links TRBV5-6 to TRBJ2-3; TRBD2 aligns across 8 bases. Germline values: CDR1 SGHDT, CDR2 YYEEEE. V was pared by 2 bases and J by 6 bases, with 11 bases of the junction left unmatched. The length of the CDR3 is 16 residues. The CDR3 is CASSFTPSGSSDTQYF. The DNA of the CDR3 is TGTGCCAGCAGCTTCACCCCAAGCGGGAGTAGTGATACGCAGTATTTT.

Here the CDR3 DNA reads TGTGCCAGCAGTGGTTACAGGGCCGGGGAGCTGTTTTTT. Translated: CASSGYRAGELFF. The chain uses TRBV6-1 and TRBJ2-2, with a weak D call TRBD1 (6 bases). Trimming cost V 4 bases and J 6 bases, with 9 bases left between them. The CDR3 is made up of 13 amino acids. Germline CDR1 and CDR2: MNHNS and SASEGT.

This rearrangement joins TRBV10-3 to TRBJ2-7; 16 bases are a match to TRBD2. With V trimmed by 6 bases and J by 6 bases, 8 bases remained unmatched. Germline V gene lookup returns CDR1 ENHRY and CDR2 SYGVKD. There are 16 residues in the CDR3. In DNA, the CDR3 is TGTGCCATCAGCAGAATCGGGACTAGCGGGAGGGTCGAGCAGTACTTC. Its protein product is CAISRIGTSGRVEQYF.

This chain uses TRBV5-1 with TRBJ1-1, with unresolved D. V lost 0 bases to trimming and J lost 3 bases, with 9 bases between them. CDR1 SGHRS and CDR2 YFSETQ come from the germline V gene. This CDR3 is 14 amino acids long. CDR3 protein: CASSLGSAYTEAFF. CDR3 nucleotides: TGCGCCAGCAGCTTGGGGAGTGCGTACACTGAAGCTTTCTTT. The full variable domain, its missing parts supplied by reference TRBV5-1 and TRBJ1-1, is KAGVTQTPRYLIKTRGQQVTLSCSPISGHRSVSWYQQTPGQGLQFLFEYFSETQRNKGNFPGRFSGRQFSNSRSEMNVSTLELGDSALYLCASSLGSAYTEAFFGQGTRLTVV.

The rearrangement uses TRBV6-1 and TRBJ2-1; D perhaps matches TRBD1 (6 bases). The ends were cut back, 4 bases at V and 8 bases at J, with 18 bases in the middle. The CDR3 sequence is 15 residues long. Germline V gene data show CDR1 as MNHNS and CDR2 as SASEGT. The CDR3 protein is CASSGTGIGIYEQFF. CDR3 DNA sequence: TGTGCCAGCAGTGGAACAGGGATAGGCATATATGAGCAGTTCTTC.

This clone has just a few counts. The chain has TRBV16 and TRBJ1-2; D is ambiguous. CDR1 is KGHSY, CDR2 FQNENV, per germline. CDR3 length: 11 amino acids. Trimming pared 1 base from V and 7 bases from J, leaving 4 bases between. The CDR3 region is CASSQYRGYTF. CDR3 DNA: TGTGCCAGCAGCCAATATCGTGGCTACACCTTC. The whole variable domain, remainder taken from reference TRBV16 and TRBJ1-2, is GEEVAQTPKHLVRGEGQKAKLYCAPIKGHSYVFWYQQVLKNEFKFLISFQNENVFDETGMPKERFSAKCLPNSPCSLEIQATKLEDSAVYFCASSQYRGYTFGSGTRLTVV.

The chain couples TRBV2 to TRBJ1-2; 9 bases agree with TRBD1. V was clipped by 6 bases and J by 4 bases; unmatched bases: 9. The germline gives CDR1 SNHLY, CDR2 FYNNEI. This CDR3 is 15 amino acids long. The CDR3 is CASSATGGQIYGYTF. CDR3 nucleotide sequence: TGTGCCAGCAGCGCTACAGGGGGCCAGATCTATGGCTACACCTTC.

This clone has a handful of counts. The rearrangement uses TRBV4-3 and TRBJ2-1; 14 bases line up with TRBD2. Germline V lookup: CDR1 LGHNA, CDR2 YSLEER. The CDR3 runs 18 residues. The junction had 1 base not matched to a gene; V was cut back by 0 bases and J by 0 bases. This CDR3 is CASSQEGLAGDSYNEQFF. The CDR3 DNA reads TGCGCCAGCAGCCAAGAGGGACTAGCGGGAGACTCCTACAATGAGCAGTTCTTC.

V is TRBV5-1 and J is TRBJ1-1; D is possibly TRBD1 (5 bases). Germline assignment: CDR1 SGHRS and CDR2 YFSETQ. With 1 base removed from V and 5 bases from J, the gap between germline ends came to 12 bases. The CDR3 extends over 14 amino acids. The CDR3 DNA reads as TGCGCCAGCAGCTTGCAGGGATTGGGTACTGAAGCTTTCTTT. It translates to CASSLQGLGTEAFF.

The chain recombines TRBV2 with TRBJ1-1; possibly TRBD1 for D (6 bases). CDR1 SNHLY and CDR2 FYNNEI come from the germline V gene. Trimming removed 7 bases from V and 6 bases from J, with 15 bases in between. The CDR3 is 13 amino acids. DNA for the CDR3: TGTGCCAGCAACATAGGGGGAGTGGCTGAAGCTTTCTTT. This gives the protein CASNIGGVAEAFF.

The chain joins TRBV5-5 to TRBJ2-3; 8 bases fit TRBD2. The CDR3 extends over 15 amino acids. V shed 1 base, J shed 0 bases, and the junction held 1 base outside the gene matches. The germline V gene encodes CDR1 SGHKS and CDR2 YYEKEE (reference sequence). CDR3 region: CASSLLAGSTDTQYF. In DNA form, the CDR3 reads TGTGCCAGCAGCTTGTTAGCGGGGAGCACAGATACGCAGTATTTT.

The J gene is TRBJ1-1, the V gene TRBV6-5; D perhaps matches TRBD1 (5 bases). The CDR3 runs to 13 residues. Per the germline V gene, CDR1 is MNHEY and CDR2 is SVGAGI. Trimming took 4 bases from V and 3 from J, leaving 9 bases between them. The CDR3 DNA sequence: TGTGCCAGCAGTTCACGGACACACACTGAAGCTTTCTTT. Translated: CASSSRTHTEAFF.

This rearrangement joins TRBV25-1 to TRBJ1-1, with TRBD1 matching 8 bases. Per germline, CDR1 MGHDK and CDR2 SYGVNS. Unmatched junction bases numbered 3, after V lost 4 bases and J lost 5 bases. CDR3 size: 13 residues. The CDR3 nucleotides are TGTGCCAGCAGTGGCAGGGGGCCTACTGAAGCTTTCTTT. The encoded protein is CASSGRGPTEAFF.

The V call is TRBV25-1, the J call TRBJ1-2; tentatively, D is TRBD1 (5 bases). CDR3 length equals 14 residues. The ends were cut back, 1 base at V and 8 bases at J, with 14 bases in the middle. Germline CDR1 reads MGHDK; CDR2 reads SYGVNS. CDR3 sequence: CASSEWGRAEGYTF. The CDR3 region has the DNA TGTGCCAGCAGTGAATGGGGCAGGGCGGAGGGCTACACCTTC.

The J gene is TRBJ1-2, the V gene TRBV28, with 9 bases matching TRBD1. CDR1 is MDHEN, CDR2 SYDVKM, per germline. The V gene end was trimmed by 8 bases and the J gene end by 4 bases; junction bases not matched to a gene: 11. The CDR3 is made up of 15 amino acids. The CDR3 region has the DNA TGTGCCAGCTGGCCCCACGGGACAGGGAGCTATGGCTACACCTTC. It encodes CASWPHGTGSYGYTF.

This clone was counted a single time. The V and J genes are TRBV20-1 and TRBJ2-3; tentatively, D is TRBD1 (6 bases). The CDR3 consists of 11 residues. V lost 7 bases to trimming and J lost 2 bases, with 7 bases between them. Germline CDR1 DFQATT, CDR2 SNEGSKA (reference sequence). CDR3 loop: CSGTDTDTQYF. In DNA, the CDR3 is TGCAGTGGGACAGACACAGATACGCAGTATTTT.

V is TRBV5-8 and J is TRBJ1-6, with a weak D call TRBD1 (5 bases). Germline V gives CDR1 SGHTS, CDR2 YDEGEE. Trimming shortened V by 2 bases and J by 1 base, and 7 bases separated the two germline ends. The CDR3 runs to 15 residues. Here the CDR3 reads CASSFRGSYNSPLHF. The CDR3 nucleotides read TGTGCCAGCAGCTTTAGGGGATCCTATAATTCACCCCTCCACTTT.

The rearrangement uses TRBV2 and TRBJ1-1, with TRBD1 as a possible D gene (5 bases). Germline V gene sequence: CDR1 SNHLY, CDR2 FYNNEI. The CDR3 loop spans 13 amino acids. Trimming took off 6 bases at V and 1 base at J, with 9 bases between the two ends. The CDR3 DNA reads TGTGCCAGCAGAAAGACAGAGAACACTGAAGCTTTCTTT. It encodes CASRKTENTEAFF.

The chain employs TRBV30 and TRBJ2-1; a possible D gene is TRBD2 (7 bases). V dropped 8 bases and J dropped 7 bases, with 18 bases sitting between them. This CDR3 comprises 13 residues. The germline gives CDR1 GTSNPN, CDR2 SVGIG (reference sequence). Here the CDR3 reads CAHTGGRLNEQFF. For the CDR3, the DNA is TGTGCCCACACCGGGGGGCGACTAAATGAGCAGTTCTTC.